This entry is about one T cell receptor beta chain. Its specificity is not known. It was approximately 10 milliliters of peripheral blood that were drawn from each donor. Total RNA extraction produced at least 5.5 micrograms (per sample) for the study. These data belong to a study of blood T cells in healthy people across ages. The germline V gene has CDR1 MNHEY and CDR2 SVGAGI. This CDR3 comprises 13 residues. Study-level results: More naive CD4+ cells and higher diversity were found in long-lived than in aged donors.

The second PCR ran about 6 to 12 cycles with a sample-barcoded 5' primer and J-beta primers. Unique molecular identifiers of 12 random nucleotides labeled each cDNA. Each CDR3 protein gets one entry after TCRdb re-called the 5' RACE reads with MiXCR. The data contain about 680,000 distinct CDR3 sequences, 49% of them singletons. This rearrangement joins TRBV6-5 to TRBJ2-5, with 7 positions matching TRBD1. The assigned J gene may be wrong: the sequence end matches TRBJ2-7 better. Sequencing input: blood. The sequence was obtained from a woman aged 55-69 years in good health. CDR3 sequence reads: CASSYGDRGEQYF. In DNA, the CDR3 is TGTGCCAGCAGCTACGGGGACAGAGGCGAGCAGTACTTC.